In its sample, the clone carrying this T cell receptor (beta chain) is large. Its antigen is currently unknown. CDR3 length: 17 amino acids. CDR1 and CDR2 (germline): SGHNT, YYREEE (reference sequence). Trimming took 0 bases from V and 1 from J, leaving 11 bases between them. Four subsets defined by PD-1 and/or TIGIT were sorted from live CD3+CD8+TCRalphabeta+ cells. The data were taken from a study of circulating CD8 cells and anti-PD-1 response in melanoma. Each library started from 15 ng of total RNA using the QIAseq Immune Repertoire TCR panel. One entry per CDR3 protein results from TCRdb running MiXCR on the reads. This table has around 710 distinct CDR3 sequences, 6% to 8% appearing once. General observations from the study: Under 8% of TRB clonotypes were shared between subsets at M1.

The receptor comes from a human donor with melanoma. V and J are TRBV5-4 and TRBJ2-6; TRBD2 might be the D (5 bases). The sample consisted of CD8+ T cells from PBMCs, taken at baseline or after one month of anti-PD-1 therapy (not recorded which). In DNA form, the CDR3 reads TGTGCCAGCAGCTTGGAGGACTCCGGGTCTGGGGCCAACGTCCTGACTTTC. This translates into CASSLEDSGSGANVLTF.